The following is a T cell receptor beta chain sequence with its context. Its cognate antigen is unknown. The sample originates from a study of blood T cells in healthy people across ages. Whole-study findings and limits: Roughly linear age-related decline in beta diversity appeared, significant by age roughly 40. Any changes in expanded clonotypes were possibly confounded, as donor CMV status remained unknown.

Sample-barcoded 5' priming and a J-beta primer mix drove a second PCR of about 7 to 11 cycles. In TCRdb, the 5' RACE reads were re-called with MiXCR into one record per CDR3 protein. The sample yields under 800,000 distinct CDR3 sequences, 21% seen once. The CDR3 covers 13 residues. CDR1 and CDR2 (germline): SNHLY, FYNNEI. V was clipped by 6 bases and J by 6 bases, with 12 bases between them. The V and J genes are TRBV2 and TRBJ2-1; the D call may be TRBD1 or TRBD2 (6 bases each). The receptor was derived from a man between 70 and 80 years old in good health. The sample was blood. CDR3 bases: TGTGCCAGCAGCACAGGGAGGTTCAATGAGCAGTTCTTC. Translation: CASSTGRFNEQFF.